The clone carrying this TCR beta chain has just one count. Its antigen is currently unknown. The data are from a study of cytomegalovirus exposure and HLA in healthy donors. PCR was performed using 60 Vbeta and 13 Jbeta primers. Profiled with immunoSEQ multiplex PCR; TCRdb holds only in-frame clones, not every one. The sample holds about 130,000 clones, less than 85% seen once. V gave up 5 bases and J gave up 0 bases, with 13 bases separating them. The CDR3 is 16 residues long. Germline CDR1 SGHTA, CDR2 FQGNSA. Study conclusions and caveats: Most sequenced TCRs were rare (though some public TCRs occurred in many donors). A later analysis reportedly found that, within productive TCRs, an Asian-associated ancestry cluster had fewer N-insertions than the mean observed across the approximately 660 donors.

The source of this sequence is a man aged 18 to 30 in good health and CMV-seropositive. The rearrangement links TRBV7-2 to TRBJ2-2; weak D call: TRBD1 (6 bases). The sample consisted of PBMCs. Here the CDR3 DNA reads TGTGCCAGCAGCCCGACGGACAGTCCGAACACCGGGGAGCTGTTTTTT. Its translation: CASSPTDSPNTGELFF.